This TCR beta chain derives from a study of Ad26.COV2.S vaccination and SARS-CoV-2 variants (dated by TCRdb to about 2021). General notes on the study: Vaccine-arm donors were drawn from COV1001, a multicentre, randomized, double-blind, placebo-controlled phase I-IIa trial of Ad26.COV2.S in healthy adults. Trial participants were randomized into five groups of five, in which low-dose or high-dose Ad26.COV2.S was given once or twice, or placebo was given on both occasions. The TCR-sequenced set comprised about 32 samples: approximately 19 Ad26.COV2.S vaccine recipients, 5 placebo recipients and 8 SARS-CoV-2 convalescent individuals. Blinding of investigators to trial group allocation was maintained during experiments and outcome assessment. Ad26.COV2.S was administered intramuscularly at 5 x 10^10 or 1 x 10^11 viral particles, either as a single shot or as two shots given 56 days apart. TCRbeta repertoire sequencing was used to assess the specificity and breadth of SARS-CoV-2-reactive T cell receptors after Ad26.COV2.S vaccination.

Remarks on this clone: This receptor's antigen is unknown. Per-base quality was not reported, and no clone a single base away is much larger than it.

Inclusive of the bounding cysteine and phenylalanine, the CDR3 is 16 residues long. CDR3 DNA is the only sequence kept; it has 48 bases, read in frame from the first base. At the junction V is shortened by 2 bases and J by 8 bases; bases outside the gene matches: 17. CDR1 GTSNPN and CDR2 SVGIG are derived from the germline V gene (reference sequence). According to the study, the label for this sample's treatment or condition signals: some 20 received Ad26.COV2.S at low or high dose, single or two shots; a few received placebo; per-sample allocation not given. For vaccine and placebo recipients, repertoires were sequenced using samples collected on day 63 after the first injection. In Cohort 1b, around 23 adults aged 18-55 years were enrolled at a single site in Boston, USA, between 29 July and 7 August 2020. Ad26.COV2.S was a replication-incompetent adenovirus type 26 vector that expressed a prefusion-stabilized SARS-CoV-2 spike protein derived from the original Wuhan strain.

The investigation overall reported the following: Ad26.COV2.S recipients had higher spike-specific TCR breadth than placebo recipients (P = 0.0014). Substantial breadth of spike-specific CD8+ and CD4+ T cell responses was reported after vaccination. Vaccine and placebo recipients had similar non-spike TCR breadth, a finding consistent with the vaccine containing only spike. The study was not powered for comparison of responses between vaccine doses or regimens. The authors noted that the TCR breadth and depth analyses may have underestimated total T cell responses.

The immunoSEQ Assay was used to sequence TCRbeta CDR3 regions. After extraction, genomic DNA underwent amplification by bias-controlled multiplex PCR, followed by high-throughput sequencing. The study's processing was this. Collapsing and filtering of sequences were performed to quantify the absolute abundance of each unique TCRbeta CDR3 region. T cell fraction was estimated by normalizing TCRbeta template counts to usable DNA, with usable DNA measured through amplification of reference genes found in all nucleated cells. Repertoire TCRs were annotated as SARS-CoV-2-specific when V gene, CDR3 amino acid sequence and J gene were exactly matched to a known reactive TCR set. MIRA supplied the reference SARS-CoV-2 TCR set, which was filtered for enrichment in COVID-19-positive ImmuneCODE repertoires so that public or cross-reactive TCRs were removed. Using the MIRA antigens, annotated TCRs were further analysed by specific ORF or by position within an ORF. Breadth was defined as annotated unique rearrangements over total unique productive rearrangements; depth was the summed frequency of those rearrangements. Two-sided Wilcoxon rank-sum tests were applied when comparing TCR breadth between groups. This is the immuneACCESS table as TCRdb keeps it, with only in-frame sequences that have V and J called. A part of the clones is gone; compared with another copy, unresolved V genes explain less than half, and the rest is unexplained. V, J and clone size reflect that table, while D and trimming were determined from the DNA. The sample has more than 250,000 clones on record, 87% of them singletons. The top ten clones comprise over 2.5% of the sample.

The TCR was taken from a person between 18 and 65 years old who received the Ad26.COV2.S COVID-19 vaccine or a placebo. The chain uses TRBV30 and TRBJ1-1, with 7 bases in between that match TRBD1. The sample was peripheral blood, taken in a trial of Ad26.COV2.S vaccine versus placebo. The CDR3 protein sequence reads: CAWSPPEVGRGPEAFF. The bases read TGTGCCTGGAGTCCCCCTGAAGTAGGTAGGGGGCCCGAAGCTTTCTTT.